The 12 T cell receptor beta chains in this list originate from one sample, sequenced in a study of metastatic and nonmetastatic thyroid tumors. No treatment had been given to any patient before thyroid surgery. MiXCR was used by TCRdb to re-call the PCR reads. The sample has 20,000 to 25,000 clones; 18% are singletons. Sequenced input: adjacent normal tissue. The source of these receptors is a male donor with papillary thyroid cancer or a benign thyroid nodule (not recorded which). Some clones in this sample may be carry-over from other donors' samples.

This clone was detected many times. The chain links TRBV19 to TRBJ2-1; TRBD2 agrees at 9 bases. The V and J ends lost 4 bases and 4 bases, in that order; junction bases with no gene match: 2. The CDR3 is made up of 14 amino acids. CDR1 is LNHDA and CDR2 is SQIVND in the germline V gene (reference sequence). This CDR3 reads CASSRTSDYNEQFF. Here the CDR3 DNA reads TGTGCCAGTAGTAGGACTAGCGATTACAATGAGCAGTTCTTC.

This clone was seen more than once but under ten times. A much larger clonotype is one base distant, so this may be a read error. The DNA is omitted, as the CDR3 cannot be located on it reliably, and the CDR3 follows TCRdb's listing. V is TRBV20-1 and J is TRBJ2-2; the DNA was not used to check the table's D call, TRBD1. From germline, CDR1 is DFQATT and CDR2 SNEGSKA (reference sequence). The CDR3 region is 14 residues in length, termini included. The CDR3 loop reads CSSSGAENTGEPFF.

As for this clone: One junction end does not reproduce the germline sequence, and a read error may be involved. V and J are TRBV6-1 and TRBJ1-4; D uncertain. The CDR3 has 15 amino acids. Germline loops: CDR1 MNHNS, CDR2 SASEGT. The CDR3 DNA sequence: TGTGTCAGCAGTCCGCACGGGTCTCCTAATGAAAAACTGTTTTTT. It is translated as CVSSPHGSPNEKLFF.

Relative to its sample, this clone is medium-sized. The chain recombines TRBV10-3 with TRBJ2-1; 12 nucleotides agree with TRBD2. The ends lost 3 bases at V and 4 bases at J; junction bases unmatched: 4. The CDR3 totals 16 residues. Germline V lookup: CDR1 ENHRY, CDR2 SYGVKD. The CDR3 DNA reads as TGTGCCATCAGTGACCTAGCGGGAGGGACTTACAATGAGCAGTTCTTC. It is translated as CAISDLAGGTYNEQFF.

This clone was found many times. The CDR3 protein is CATSDTSRTGLTGELFF. The CDR3 region has the DNA TGTGCCACCAGTGATACCTCCAGGACAGGGTTGACCGGGGAGCTGTTTTTT. V is TRBV24-1 and J is TRBJ2-2; 8 bases are shared with TRBD1. There are 17 residues in the CDR3. Germline CDR1 reads KGHDR; CDR2 reads SFDVKD. Trimming took 3 bases from V and 5 from J; bases not matched to a gene: 10.

With respect to this clone: At one end the junction does not follow the germline gene, possibly because of a read error. Other DNA sequences in the sample encode the same CDR3. This chain uses TRBV18 with TRBJ2-1; 8 positions match TRBD2. The germline V gene encodes CDR1 KGHSH and CDR2 LQKENI. CDR3 length: 17 amino acids. The CDR3 region is CASSPRASPGGYNEQFF. In nucleotides, the CDR3 is TGTGCCAGCTCACCAAGGGCGAGTCCGGGAGGGTACAATGAACAGTTCTTC. Filled out from reference TRBV18 and TRBJ2-1, the complete variable domain reads NAGVMQNPRHLVRRRGQEARLRCSPMKGHSHVYWYRQLPEEGLKFMVYLQKENIIDESGMPKERFSAEFPKEGPSILRIQQVVRGDSAAYFCASSPRASPGGYNEQFFGPGTRLTVL.

The chain carries TRBV12-3 or TRBV12-4 and TRBJ2-3; 9 bases match TRBD2. The CDR3 sequence is 17 residues long. V trimming: 5 bases; J trimming: 5 bases; junction bases outside the gene matches: 14. CDR3 DNA sequence: TGTGCCAGCAGTCTGGTGACTAGCGGTAGGGCCCTAGATACGCAGTATTTT. This sequence encodes CASSLVTSGRALDTQYF.

The sample holds many counts of this clone. A much larger clone differs from this one at a single base, so this may be a read error. CDR3 amino acids: CSARARLGGDQPQHF. The CDR3 DNA follows: TGCAGTGCTAGAGCCCGATTGGGGGGGGATCAGCCCCAGCATTTT. The rearrangement joins TRBV20-1 to TRBJ1-5; TRBD1 might be the D (5 bases). Germline V gene lookup returns CDR1 DFQATT and CDR2 SNEGSKA (reference sequence). V was clipped by 1 base and J by 5 bases, with 15 bases between them. The CDR3 loop spans 15 amino acids.

Only a few counts were recorded for this clone. CDR3 residues: CASSPRERAPGELFF. The CDR3 nucleotides read TGTGCCAGCAGCCCGAGGGAACGGGCCCCCGGGGAGCTGTTTTTT. The V and J genes are TRBV5-4 and TRBJ2-2; D may be TRBD2 (5 bases). The CDR3 runs to 15 residues. The V end was cut by 4 bases, the J end by 6 bases, with 16 bases between. Germline V gives CDR1 SGHNT, CDR2 YYREEE (reference sequence).

This clone was seen repeatedly, ten times or more. This may be a read error: a much more frequent sequence differs by one nucleotide. The genes are TRBV11-2 and TRBJ1-2, with D perhaps matching TRBD1 (6 bases). Germline assignment: CDR1 SGHAT and CDR2 FQNNGV. There are 16 residues in the CDR3. V was clipped by 3 bases and J by 3 bases, with 17 bases between them. The CDR3 sequence is CASSLWGRGADYGYTF. CDR3 DNA sequence: TGTGCCAGCAGCTTGTGGGGCAGGGGAGCTGACTATGGCTACACCTTC.

This clone is medium-sized. The chain is built from TRBV27 and TRBJ1-2; no reliable D call. The CDR3 length is 16 residues. Germline V gene data show CDR1 as MNHEY and CDR2 as SMNVEV (reference sequence). Trimming took 2 bases from V and 1 from J, leaving 14 bases between them. In DNA form, the CDR3 reads TGTGCCAGCAGTTTAGGCGTGACAACCGTTAACTATGGCTACACCTTC. Protein product: CASSLGVTTVNYGYTF.

This clone occurred many times. The V gene is TRBV7-2, the J gene TRBJ1-2; the D gene is possibly TRBD1 (5 bases). Deletions cut 1 base from V and 4 bases from J, with 13 bases between. CDR3 length: 15 amino acids. The germline V gene has CDR1 SGHTA and CDR2 FQGNSA. The CDR3 DNA is TGTGCCAGCAGCTTAGTTATCCGGGACCTCTATGGCTACACCTTC. It codes for CASSLVIRDLYGYTF.